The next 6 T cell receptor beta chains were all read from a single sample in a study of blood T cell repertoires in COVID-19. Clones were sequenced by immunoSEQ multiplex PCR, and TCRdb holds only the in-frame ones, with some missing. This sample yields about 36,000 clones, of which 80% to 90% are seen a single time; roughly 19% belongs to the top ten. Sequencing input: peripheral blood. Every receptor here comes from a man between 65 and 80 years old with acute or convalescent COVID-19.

The CDR3 sequence: CASSQRTSGNSGANVLTF. The CDR3 DNA reads as TGCGCCAGCAGCCAGCGGACTAGCGGGAACTCTGGGGCCAACGTCCTGACTTTC. V and J are TRBV4-3 and TRBJ2-6; 12 bases line up with TRBD2. The germline CDR1 and CDR2 sequences are LGHNA and YSLEER. The CDR3 sequence is 18 residues long. V trimming: 3 bases; J trimming: 0 bases; junction bases outside the gene matches: 3.

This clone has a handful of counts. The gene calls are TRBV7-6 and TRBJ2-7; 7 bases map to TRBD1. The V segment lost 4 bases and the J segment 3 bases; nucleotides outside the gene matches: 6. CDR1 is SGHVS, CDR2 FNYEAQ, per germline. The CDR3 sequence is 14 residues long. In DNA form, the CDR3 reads TGTGCCAGCAGCTCCCGACAGGGAAACTACGAGCAGTACTTC. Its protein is CASSSRQGNYEQYF.

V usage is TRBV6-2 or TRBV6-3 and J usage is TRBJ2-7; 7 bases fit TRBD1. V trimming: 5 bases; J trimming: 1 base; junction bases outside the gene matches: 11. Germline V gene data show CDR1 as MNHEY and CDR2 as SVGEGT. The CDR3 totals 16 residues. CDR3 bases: TGTGCCAGCAGTGTACTAGGGACAGTAGCTTCCTACGAGCAGTACTTC. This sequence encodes CASSVLGTVASYEQYF.

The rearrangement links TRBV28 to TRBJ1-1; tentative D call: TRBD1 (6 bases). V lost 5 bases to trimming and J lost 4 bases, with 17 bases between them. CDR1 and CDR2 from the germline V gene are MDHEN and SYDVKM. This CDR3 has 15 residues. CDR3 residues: CASSETGTRRTEAFF. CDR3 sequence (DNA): TGTGCCAGCAGTGAGACAGGTACCCGCCGCACTGAAGCTTTCTTT.

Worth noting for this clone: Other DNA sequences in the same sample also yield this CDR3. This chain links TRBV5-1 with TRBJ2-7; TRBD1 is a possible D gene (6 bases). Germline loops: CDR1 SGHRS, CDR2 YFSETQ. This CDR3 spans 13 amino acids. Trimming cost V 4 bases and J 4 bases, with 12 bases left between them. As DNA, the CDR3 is TGCGCCAGCAGCGGGGACACAGGATACGAGCAGTACTTC. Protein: CASSGDTGYEQYF. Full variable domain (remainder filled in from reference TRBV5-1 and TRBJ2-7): KAGVTQTPRYLIKTRGQQVTLSCSPISGHRSVSWYQQTPGQGLQFLFEYFSETQRNKGNFPGRFSGRQFSNSRSEMNVSTLELGDSALYLCASSGDTGYEQYFGPGTRLTVT.

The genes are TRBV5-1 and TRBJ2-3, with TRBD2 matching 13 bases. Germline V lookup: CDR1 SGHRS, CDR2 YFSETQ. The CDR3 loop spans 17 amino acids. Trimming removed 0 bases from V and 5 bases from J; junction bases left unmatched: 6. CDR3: CASSLDTSGRAGDTQYF. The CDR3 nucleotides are TGCGCCAGCAGCTTGGATACTAGCGGGAGGGCAGGAGATACGCAGTATTTT.